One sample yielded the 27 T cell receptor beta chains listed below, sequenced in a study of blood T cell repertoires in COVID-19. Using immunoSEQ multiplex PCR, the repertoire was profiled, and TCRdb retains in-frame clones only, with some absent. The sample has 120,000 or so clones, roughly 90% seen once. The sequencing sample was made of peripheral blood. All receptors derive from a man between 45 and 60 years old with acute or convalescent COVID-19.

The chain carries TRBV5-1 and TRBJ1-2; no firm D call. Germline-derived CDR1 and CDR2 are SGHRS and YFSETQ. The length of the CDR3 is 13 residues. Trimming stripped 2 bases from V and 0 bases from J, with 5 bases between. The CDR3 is CASSFVANYGYTF. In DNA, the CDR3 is TGCGCCAGCAGCTTCGTTGCTAACTATGGCTACACCTTC.

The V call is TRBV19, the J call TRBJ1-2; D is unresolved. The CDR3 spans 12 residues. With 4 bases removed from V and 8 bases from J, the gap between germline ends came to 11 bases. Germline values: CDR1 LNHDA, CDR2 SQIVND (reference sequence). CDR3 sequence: CASSSGLEGYTF. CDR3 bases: TGTGCCAGTAGTAGCGGACTGGAGGGCTACACCTTC.

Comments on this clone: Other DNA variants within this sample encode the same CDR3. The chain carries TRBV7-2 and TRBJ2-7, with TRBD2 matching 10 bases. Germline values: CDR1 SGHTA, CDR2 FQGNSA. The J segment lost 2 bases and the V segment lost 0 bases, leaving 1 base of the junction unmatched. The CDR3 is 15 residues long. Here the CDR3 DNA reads TGTGCCAGCAGCTTAGCTCTAGCGGGAGCCTACGAGCAGTACTTC. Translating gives CASSLALAGAYEQYF.

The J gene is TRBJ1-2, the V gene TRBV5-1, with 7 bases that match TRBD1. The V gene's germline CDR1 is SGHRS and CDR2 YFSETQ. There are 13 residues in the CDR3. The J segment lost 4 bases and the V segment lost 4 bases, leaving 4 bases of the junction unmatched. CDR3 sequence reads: CASSATGAYGYTF. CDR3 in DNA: TGCGCCAGCAGCGCTACAGGGGCCTATGGCTACACCTTC.

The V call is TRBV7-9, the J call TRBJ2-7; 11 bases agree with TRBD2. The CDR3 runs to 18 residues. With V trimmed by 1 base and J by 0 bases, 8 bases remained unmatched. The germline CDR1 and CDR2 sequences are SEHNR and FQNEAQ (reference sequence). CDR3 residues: CASSLVGLAGGGSYEQYF. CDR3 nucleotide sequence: TGTGCCAGCAGCTTAGTGGGGCTAGCGGGAGGTGGCTCCTACGAGCAGTACTTC.

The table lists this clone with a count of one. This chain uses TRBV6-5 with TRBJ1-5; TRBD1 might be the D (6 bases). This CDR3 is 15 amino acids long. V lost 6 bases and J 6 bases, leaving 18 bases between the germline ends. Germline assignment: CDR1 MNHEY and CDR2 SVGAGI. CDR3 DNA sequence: TGTGCCAGCAGCCACAGGCGGGGGGCCGGTCAGCCCCAGCATTTT. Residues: CASSHRRGAGQPQHF.

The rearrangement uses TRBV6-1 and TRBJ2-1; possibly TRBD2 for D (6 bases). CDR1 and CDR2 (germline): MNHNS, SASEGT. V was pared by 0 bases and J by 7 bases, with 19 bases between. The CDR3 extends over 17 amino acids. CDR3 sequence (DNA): TGTGCCAGCAGTGAAGCGCTCCATCCGGGAGTGTGGAATGAGCAGTTCTTC. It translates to CASSEALHPGVWNEQFF.

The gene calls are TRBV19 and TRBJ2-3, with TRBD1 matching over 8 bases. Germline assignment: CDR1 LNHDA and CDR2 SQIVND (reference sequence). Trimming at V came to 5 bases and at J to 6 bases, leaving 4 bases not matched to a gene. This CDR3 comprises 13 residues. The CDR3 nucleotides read TGTGCCAGTAGTGAGGACAGGGCGGATACGCAGTATTTT. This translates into CASSEDRADTQYF.

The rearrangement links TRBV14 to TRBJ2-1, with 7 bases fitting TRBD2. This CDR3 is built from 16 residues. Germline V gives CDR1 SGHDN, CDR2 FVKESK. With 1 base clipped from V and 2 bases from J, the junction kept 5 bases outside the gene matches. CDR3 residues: CASSQGRTRPYNEQFF. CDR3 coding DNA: TGTGCCAGCAGCCAAGGCAGGACTAGACCCTACAATGAGCAGTTCTTC.

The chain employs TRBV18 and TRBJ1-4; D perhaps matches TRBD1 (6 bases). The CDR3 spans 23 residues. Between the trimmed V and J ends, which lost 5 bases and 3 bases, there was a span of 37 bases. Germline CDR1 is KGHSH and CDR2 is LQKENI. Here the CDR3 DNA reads TGTGCCAGCTCAAGTGCGGCCCGACAGAAGGGGGTCCCCATTATGCAATCTAATGAAAAACTGTTTTTT. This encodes CASSSAARQKGVPIMQSNEKLFF. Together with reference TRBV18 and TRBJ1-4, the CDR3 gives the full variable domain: NAGVMQNPRHLVRRRGQEARLRCSPMKGHSHVYWYRQLPEEGLKFMVYLQKENIIDESGMPKERFSAEFPKEGPSILRIQQVVRGDSAAYFCASSSAARQKGVPIMQSNEKLFFGSGTQLSVL.

CDR3 loop: CATSDSSGGHQPQHF. The CDR3 nucleotides read TGTGCCACCAGTGATTCATCGGGGGGACATCAGCCCCAGCATTTT. The gene calls are TRBV24-1 and TRBJ1-5, with D possibly being TRBD1 (5 bases). This CDR3 spans 15 amino acids. Germline V gene sequence: CDR1 KGHDR, CDR2 SFDVKD. Between the trimmed V and J ends, which lost 2 bases and 5 bases, there was a span of 12 bases.

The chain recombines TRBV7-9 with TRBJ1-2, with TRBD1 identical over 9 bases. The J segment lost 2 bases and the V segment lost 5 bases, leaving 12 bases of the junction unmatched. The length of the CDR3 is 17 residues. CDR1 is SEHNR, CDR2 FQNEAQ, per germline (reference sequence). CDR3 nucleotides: TGTGCCAGCAGCCCTTTACAGGGGGCGAAGGGGAACTATGGCTACACCTTC. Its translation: CASSPLQGAKGNYGYTF.

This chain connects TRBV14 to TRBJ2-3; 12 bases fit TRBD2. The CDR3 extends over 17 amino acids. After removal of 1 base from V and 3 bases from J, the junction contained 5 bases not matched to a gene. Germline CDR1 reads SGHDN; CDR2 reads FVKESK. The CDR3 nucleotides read TGTGCCAGCAGCCAAGGACTAGCGGGAGTGTTGACAGATACGCAGTATTTT. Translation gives CASSQGLAGVLTDTQYF.

This CDR3 reads CASSLSDYKGALAYNEQFF. DNA for the CDR3: TGTGCCAGCAGCTTGTCGGACTATAAGGGTGCGCTCGCCTACAATGAGCAGTTCTTC. The chain carries TRBV5-6 and TRBJ2-1; a possible D gene is TRBD2 (6 bases). Trimming removed 1 base at V and 2 bases at J, with 22 bases between. Germline CDR1 is SGHDT and CDR2 is YYEEEE. CDR3 length equals 19 residues.

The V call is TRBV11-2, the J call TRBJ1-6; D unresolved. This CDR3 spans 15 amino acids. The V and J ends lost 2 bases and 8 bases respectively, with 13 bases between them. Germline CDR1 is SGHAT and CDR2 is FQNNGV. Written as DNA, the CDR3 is TGTGCCAGCAGCTTACTCTCACAGTTTGATTCACCCCTCCACTTT. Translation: CASSLLSQFDSPLHF. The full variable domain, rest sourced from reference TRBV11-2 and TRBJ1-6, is EAGVAQSPRYKIIEKRQSVAFWCNPISGHATLYWYQQILGQGPKLLIQFQNNGVVDDSQLPKDRFSAERLKGVDSTLKIQPAKLEDSAVYLCASSLLSQFDSPLHFGNGTRLTVT.

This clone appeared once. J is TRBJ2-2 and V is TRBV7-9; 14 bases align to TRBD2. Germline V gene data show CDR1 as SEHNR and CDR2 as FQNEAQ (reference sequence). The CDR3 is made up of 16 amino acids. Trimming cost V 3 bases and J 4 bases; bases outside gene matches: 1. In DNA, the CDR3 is TGTGCCAGCAGCTTGGGACTAGCGGGAGTCACCGGGGAGCTGTTTTTT. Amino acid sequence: CASSLGLAGVTGELFF.

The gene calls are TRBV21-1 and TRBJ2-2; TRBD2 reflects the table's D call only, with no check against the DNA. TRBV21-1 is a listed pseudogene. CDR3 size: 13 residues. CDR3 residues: CASRKGGTGELFF. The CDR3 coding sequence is TGTGCCAGCAGGAAGGGGGGGACCGGGGAGCTGTTTTTT.

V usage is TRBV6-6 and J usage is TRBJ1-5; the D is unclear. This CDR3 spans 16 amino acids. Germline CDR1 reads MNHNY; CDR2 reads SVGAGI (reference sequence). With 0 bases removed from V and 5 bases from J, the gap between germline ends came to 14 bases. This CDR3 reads CASSYSRLEGDQPQHF. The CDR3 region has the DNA TGTGCCAGCAGTTACTCCCGCCTGGAGGGCGATCAGCCCCAGCATTTT.

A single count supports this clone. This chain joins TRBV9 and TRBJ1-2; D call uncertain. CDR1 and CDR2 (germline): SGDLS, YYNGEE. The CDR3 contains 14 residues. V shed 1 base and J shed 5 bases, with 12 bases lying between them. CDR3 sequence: CASSVSSTGYGYTF. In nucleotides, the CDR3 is TGTGCCAGCAGCGTATCTAGTACGGGGTATGGCTACACCTTC.

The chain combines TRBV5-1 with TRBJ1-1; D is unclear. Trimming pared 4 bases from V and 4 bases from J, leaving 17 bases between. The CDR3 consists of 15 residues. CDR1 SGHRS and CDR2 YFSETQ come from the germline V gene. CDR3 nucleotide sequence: TGCGCCAGCAGCCTTGAGCGACCGGGAGGCACTGAAGCTTTCTTT. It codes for CASSLERPGGTEAFF.

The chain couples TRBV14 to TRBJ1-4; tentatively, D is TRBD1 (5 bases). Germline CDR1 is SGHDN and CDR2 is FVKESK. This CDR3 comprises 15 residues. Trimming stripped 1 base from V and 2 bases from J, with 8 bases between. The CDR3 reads CASSQGTLTNEKLFF. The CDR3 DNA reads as TGTGCCAGCAGCCAAGGGACACTTACTAATGAAAAACTGTTTTTT.

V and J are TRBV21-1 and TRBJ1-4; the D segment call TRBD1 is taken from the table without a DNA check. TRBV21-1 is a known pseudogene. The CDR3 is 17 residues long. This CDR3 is CASTSNGLKTDNEKLFF. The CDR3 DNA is TGTGCCAGCACCTCAAATGGGTTGAAGACAGATAATGAAAAACTGTTTTTT.

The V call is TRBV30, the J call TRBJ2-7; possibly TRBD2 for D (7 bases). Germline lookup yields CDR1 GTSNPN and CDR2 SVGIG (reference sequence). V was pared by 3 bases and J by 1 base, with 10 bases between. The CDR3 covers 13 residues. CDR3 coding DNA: TGTGCCTGGAGAGGGGGGGATTCCTACGAGCAGTACTTC. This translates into CAWRGGDSYEQYF.

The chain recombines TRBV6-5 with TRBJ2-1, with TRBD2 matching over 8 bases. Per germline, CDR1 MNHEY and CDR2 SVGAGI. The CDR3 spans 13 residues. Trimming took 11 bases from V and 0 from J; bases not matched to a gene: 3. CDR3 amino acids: CAAGGRSYNEQFF. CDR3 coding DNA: TGTGCCGCGGGAGGCCGCTCCTACAATGAGCAGTTCTTC.

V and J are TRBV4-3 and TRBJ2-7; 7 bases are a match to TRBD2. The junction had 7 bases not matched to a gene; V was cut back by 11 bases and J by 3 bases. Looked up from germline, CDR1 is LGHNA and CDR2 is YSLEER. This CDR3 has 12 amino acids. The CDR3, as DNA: TGCGCCGGGGGAGGGACTATCTACGAGCAGTACTTC. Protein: CAGGGTIYEQYF.

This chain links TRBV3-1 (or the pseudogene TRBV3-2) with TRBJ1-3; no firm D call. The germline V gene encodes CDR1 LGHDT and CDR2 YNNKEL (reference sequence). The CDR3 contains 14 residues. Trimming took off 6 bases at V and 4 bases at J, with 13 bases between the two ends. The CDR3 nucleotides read TGTGCCAGCAGTGCGGCCTCCTGGGGAAACACCATATATTTT. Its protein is CASSAASWGNTIYF.

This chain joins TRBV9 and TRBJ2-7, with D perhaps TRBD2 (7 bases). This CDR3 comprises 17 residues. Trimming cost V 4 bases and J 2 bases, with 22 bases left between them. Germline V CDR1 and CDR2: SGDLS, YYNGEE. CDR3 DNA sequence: TGTGCCAGCAGCCCCCATGGAGGGGGGGCCAAGACCTACGAGCAGTACTTC. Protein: CASSPHGGGAKTYEQYF.